The present T cell receptor (beta chain) was sequenced within a study of T cell responses to AZD1222 COVID-19 vaccine. Whole-study results and caveats: Seropositive at baseline were only a handful of AZD1222 recipients.

Clones were read by immunoSEQ multiplex PCR, and TCRdb kept only the in-frame ones, dropping some. The sample carries 150,000 to 200,000 clones, 90% recorded once. This CDR3 has 14 residues. The germline V and J ends were trimmed by 1 base and 4 bases, with 10 bases remaining between them. The germline V gene encodes CDR1 SGHVS and CDR2 FNYEAQ. As regards this clone: Its antigen is not known.

This TCR derives from an adult who received the AZD1222 COVID-19 vaccine. The sequencing here drew on peripheral blood, taken 28 days after the second AZD1222 dose. The chain has TRBV7-6 and TRBJ1-2; D possibly corresponds to TRBD1 (6 bases). CDR3 nucleotides: TGTGCCAGCAGCTTAGGAAGGGACATCTATGGCTACACCTTC. Its protein product is CASSLGRDIYGYTF.